This TCR beta chain was captured by sequencing in a study of human T cells and chemical hapten exposure. Overall study context: Sensitization involved placing 2% DPC onto an approximately 2 cm by approximately 2 cm region of upper inner arm skin.

Time point in this sample: patch test 1, 2 weeks after DPC sensitization. Treatment meaning: therapeutic diphenylcyclopropenone sensitization with weekly scalp DPC. TCRdb ran MiXCR on the RACE reads and lists one entry per CDR3 protein. The profile shows around 120,000 distinct CDR3 sequences, 11% of them singletons. V lost 7 bases to trimming and J lost 8 bases, with 17 bases between them. CDR3 size: 13 residues. The table lists this clonotype with many counts. This sequence was found in a woman aged 40-49 years with alopecia areata. Some clones in this sample may be carry-over from other donors' samples. The V call is TRBV12-3 or TRBV12-4, the J call TRBJ1-2, with D maybe TRBD1 (5 bases). Sequenced material: whole blood, taken in connection with sensitization to the hapten diphenylcyclopropenone (DPC). This chain's CDR3 is CASTQAFWGGYTF. In nucleotides, the CDR3 is TGTGCCAGCACCCAGGCGTTTTGGGGCGGCTACACCTTC.